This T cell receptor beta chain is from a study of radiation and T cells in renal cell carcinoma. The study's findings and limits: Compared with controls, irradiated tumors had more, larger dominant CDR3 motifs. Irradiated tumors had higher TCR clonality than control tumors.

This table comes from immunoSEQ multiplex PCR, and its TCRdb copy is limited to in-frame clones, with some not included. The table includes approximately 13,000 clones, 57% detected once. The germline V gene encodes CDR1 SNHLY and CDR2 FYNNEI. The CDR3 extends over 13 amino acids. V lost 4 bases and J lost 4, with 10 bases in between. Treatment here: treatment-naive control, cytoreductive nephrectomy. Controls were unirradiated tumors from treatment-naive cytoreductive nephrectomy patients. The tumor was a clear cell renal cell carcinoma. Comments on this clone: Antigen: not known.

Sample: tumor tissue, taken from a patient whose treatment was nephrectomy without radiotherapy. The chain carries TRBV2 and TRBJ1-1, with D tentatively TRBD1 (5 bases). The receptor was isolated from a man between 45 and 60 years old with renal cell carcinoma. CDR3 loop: CASSAGQGTEAFF. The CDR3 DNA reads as TGTGCCAGCAGTGCAGGGCAGGGCACTGAAGCTTTCTTT.